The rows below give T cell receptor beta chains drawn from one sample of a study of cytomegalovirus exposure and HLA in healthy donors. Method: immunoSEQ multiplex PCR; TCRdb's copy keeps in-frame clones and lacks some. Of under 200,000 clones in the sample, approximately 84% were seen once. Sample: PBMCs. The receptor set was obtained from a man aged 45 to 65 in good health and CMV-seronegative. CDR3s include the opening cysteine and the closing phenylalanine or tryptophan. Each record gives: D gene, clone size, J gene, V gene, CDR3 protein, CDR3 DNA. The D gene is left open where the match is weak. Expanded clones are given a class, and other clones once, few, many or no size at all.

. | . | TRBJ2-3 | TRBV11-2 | CASSLDQLDTQYF | TGTGCCAGCAGCTTAGATCAGTTGGATACGCAGTATTTT
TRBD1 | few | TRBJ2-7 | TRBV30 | CAWGDSYEQYF | TGTGCCTGGGGGGACAGCTACGAGCAGTACTTC
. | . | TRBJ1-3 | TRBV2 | CASRSGRFGNTIYF | TGTGCCAGCAGGTCAGGGAGGTTTGGAAACACCATATATTTT
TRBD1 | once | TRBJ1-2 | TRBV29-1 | CSVEQGDYGYTF | TGCAGCGTTGAACAGGGGGACTATGGCTACACCTTC
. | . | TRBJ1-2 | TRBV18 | CASSPSGGGGIDYGYTF | TGTGCCAGCTCACCATCCGGGGGAGGGGGTATCGACTATGGCTACACCTTC
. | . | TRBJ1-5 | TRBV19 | CASSIVGNQPQHF | TGTGCCAGTAGTATAGTCGGCAATCAGCCCCAGCATTTT
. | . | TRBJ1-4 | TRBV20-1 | CSARTQGLQIF | TGCAGTGCTAGAACACAGGGCCTCCAGATTTTT
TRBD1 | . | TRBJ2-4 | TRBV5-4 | CASSFDRGKNIQYF | TGTGCCAGCAGCTTTGACAGGGGAAAAAACATTCAGTACTTC
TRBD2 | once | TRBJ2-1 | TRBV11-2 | CASSLGSGGYNEQFF | TGTGCCAGCAGCTTAGGTAGCGGGGGATACAATGAGCAGTTCTTC
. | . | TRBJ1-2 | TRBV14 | CASSQGPPYFYGYTF | TGTGCCAGCAGCCAAGGTCCCCCCTACTTCTATGGCTACACCTTC
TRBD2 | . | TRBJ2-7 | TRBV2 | CASTRGKRGVSYEQYF | TGTGCCAGCACCCGAGGGAAGCGGGGGGTCTCCTACGAGCAGTACTTC
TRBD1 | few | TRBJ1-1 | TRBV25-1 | CASRRQGVGTEAFF | TGTGCCAGCAGGAGACAGGGGGTAGGCACTGAAGCTTTCTTT
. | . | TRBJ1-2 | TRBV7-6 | CASSLEGGVNGYTF | TGTGCCAGCAGCTTAGAAGGGGGTGTCAATGGCTACACCTTC
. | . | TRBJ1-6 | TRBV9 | CASSVGLDNSPLHF | TGTGCCAGCAGCGTAGGGCTCGATAATTCACCCCTCCACTTT
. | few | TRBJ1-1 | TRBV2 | CASRLRGGGTEAFF | TGTGCCAGCAGATTGAGGGGGGGTGGCACTGAAGCTTTCTTT
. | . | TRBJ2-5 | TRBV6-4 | CARDTGCVETQYF | TGTGCCAGGGATACAGGGTGTGTGGAGACCCAGTACTTC
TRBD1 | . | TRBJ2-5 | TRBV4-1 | CASSQDEAGGGRETQYF | TGCGCCAGCAGCCAAGATGAGGCAGGGGGCGGCCGGGAGACCCAGTACTTC
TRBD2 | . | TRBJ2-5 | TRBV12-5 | CASGLRGTNQETQYF | TGTGCTAGTGGCCTACGCGGGACTAACCAAGAGACCCAGTACTTC
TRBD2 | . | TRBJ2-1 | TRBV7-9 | CSSSLASGGSHEQFF | TGTTCCAGCAGCTTAGCTAGCGGGGGGTCCCATGAGCAGTTCTTC
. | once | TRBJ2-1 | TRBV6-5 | CATRATDSYNEQFF | TGTGCCACCCGGGCGACGGACAGTTACAATGAGCAGTTCTTC